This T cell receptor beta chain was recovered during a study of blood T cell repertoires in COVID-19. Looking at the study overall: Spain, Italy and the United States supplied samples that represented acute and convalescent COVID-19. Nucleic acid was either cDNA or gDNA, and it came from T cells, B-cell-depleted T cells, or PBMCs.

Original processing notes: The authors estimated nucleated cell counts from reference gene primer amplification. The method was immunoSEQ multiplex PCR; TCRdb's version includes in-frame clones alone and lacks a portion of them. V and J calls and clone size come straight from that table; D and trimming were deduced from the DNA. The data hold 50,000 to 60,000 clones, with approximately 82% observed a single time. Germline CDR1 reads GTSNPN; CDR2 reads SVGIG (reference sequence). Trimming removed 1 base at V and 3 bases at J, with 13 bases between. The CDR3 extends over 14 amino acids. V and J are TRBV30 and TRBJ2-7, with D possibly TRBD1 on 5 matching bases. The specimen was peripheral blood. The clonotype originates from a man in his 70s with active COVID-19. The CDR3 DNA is TGTGCCTGGAGTGGTCAGGGTGGTAGCTACGAGCAGTACTTC. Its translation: CAWSGQGGSYEQYF.